Each of the 29 T cell receptor beta chains below was sequenced from the same sample in a study of T cells in Graves' hyperthyroidism and ophthalmopathy. TCR beta CDR3 regions were amplified from RNA. The TCR CDR3 was amplified in a first-round RT-PCR using the HTBI primer set. TCRdb re-analysed the multiplex PCR reads in MiXCR, keeping a single row per CDR3 protein. The data contain under 750,000 distinct CDR3 sequences, 18% of them seen just once; the ten biggest clones take up over 15%. The material sequenced was blood. The receptors were gathered from a woman aged 45-60 years with Graves' hyperthyroidism that later progressed to Graves' ophthalmopathy.

The rearrangement joins TRBV4-1 to TRBJ1-1, with TRBD1 matching 10 bases. This CDR3 spans 16 amino acids. The J segment lost 7 bases and the V segment lost 8 bases, leaving 16 bases of the junction unmatched. CDR1 and CDR2 (germline): MGHRA, YSYEKL. CDR3 sequence reads: CASVYGTGDFSGEAFF. The CDR3 nucleotides are TGCGCCAGCGTCTATGGGACAGGGGATTTTAGCGGTGAAGCTTTCTTT.

This clonotype was picked up many times. This rearrangement joins TRBV7-9 to TRBJ2-3; tentatively, D is TRBD1 or TRBD2 (5 bases each). The germline V gene has CDR1 SEHNR and CDR2 FQNEAQ (reference sequence). V was shortened by 2 bases and J by 1 base, with 10 bases between the two germline ends. The CDR3 extends over 15 amino acids. The chain's CDR3 is CASSLPGTGTDTQYF. In nucleotides, the CDR3 is TGTGCCAGCAGCTTACCCGGGACGGGCACAGATACGCAGTATTTT.

The chain links TRBV29-1 to TRBJ1-2; D unclear. The CDR3 has 11 amino acids. V was trimmed by 0 bases and J by 6 bases, leaving 5 bases between them. In germline, CDR1 is SQVTM, CDR2 ANQGSEA. As DNA, the CDR3 is TGCAGCGTTGAAGAAGGGAATGGCTACACCTTC. Translating gives CSVEEGNGYTF.

The V gene is TRBV27, the J gene TRBJ1-5, with TRBD1 as a possible D gene (6 bases). CDR3 length equals 16 residues. Germline V gives CDR1 MNHEY, CDR2 SMNVEV (reference sequence). Trimming cost V 4 bases and J 6 bases, with 19 bases left between them. Written as DNA, the CDR3 is TGTGCCAGCAGTTATTCCGGACAGACAGCTTTTCAGCCCCAGCATTTT. It specifies CASSYSGQTAFQPQHF.

This clonotype was recorded at least ten times. V and J are TRBV2 and TRBJ2-7, with unresolved D. The CDR3 has 15 residues. CDR1 and CDR2 (germline): SNHLY, FYNNEI. V lost 6 bases, J lost 2 bases, and 17 bases lay in between. The chain's CDR3 is CASRDLLKAPYEQYF. The CDR3 DNA sequence: TGTGCCAGCAGGGACCTGTTGAAGGCCCCCTACGAGCAGTACTTC.

V usage is TRBV6-1 and J usage is TRBJ1-4; 7 nucleotides align to TRBD1. Per germline, CDR1 MNHNS and CDR2 SASEGT. V gave up 4 bases and J gave up 14 bases; unmatched junction bases: 10. The CDR3 contains 13 residues. For the CDR3, the DNA is TGTGCCAGCAGTGTACAGGGGACTGCTATCCTGTTTTTT. It is translated as CASSVQGTAILFF.

This clonotype has a count of ten or more. The chain has TRBV3-1 and TRBJ1-5, with D possibly TRBD1 on 5 matching bases. CDR3 size: 15 residues. Germline lookup yields CDR1 LGHDT and CDR2 YNNKEL (reference sequence). Trimming removed 4 bases at V and 2 bases at J, with 12 bases between. CDR3: CASSLRGAGNQPQHF. The CDR3 DNA reads TGTGCCAGCAGCCTGAGGGGAGCTGGCAATCAGCCCCAGCATTTT.

This chain connects TRBV20-1 to TRBJ2-5; D is uncertain. In germline, CDR1 is DFQATT, CDR2 SNEGSKA (reference sequence). Trimming removed 7 bases from V and 4 bases from J, with 10 bases in between. The length of the CDR3 is 11 residues. For the CDR3, the DNA is TGCAGTGTCAGATTCAGAGAGACCCAGTACTTC. Amino acid sequence: CSVRFRETQYF.

As regards this clonotype: A much bigger clone sits one base away, suggesting this may be a read error. The rearrangement links TRBV9 to TRBJ2-1; D might be TRBD1 or TRBD2, each matching 6 bases. The CDR3 runs to 17 residues. V was cut by 0 bases and J by 7 bases, with 20 bases left in between. Looked up from germline, CDR1 is SGDLS and CDR2 is YYNGEE. CDR3 in DNA: TGTGCCAGCAGCGTAGTACCCCCCCCCTTAGGGGGGAATGAGCAGTTCTTC. As protein: CASSVVPPPLGGNEQFF.

This clonotype was counted at least ten times. This sequence joins TRBV18 and TRBJ2-1; TRBD1 aligns across 7 bases. The CDR3 length is 14 residues. Germline loops: CDR1 KGHSH, CDR2 LQKENI. J was trimmed by 8 bases and V by 0 bases; bases with no gene match: 4. The CDR3 DNA sequence: TGTGCCAGCTCACCACCGACAGGGTGGGATGAGCAGTTCTTC. It codes for CASSPPTGWDEQFF.

This clonotype showed up just a few times. CDR3 nucleotides: TGCAGTGCTAGTCCGGGGAGGGGACCCGGGGAGCTGTTTTTT. Protein: CSASPGRGPGELFF. The rearrangement joins TRBV20-1 to TRBJ2-2, with TRBD2 identical over 7 bases. Germline V gene lookup returns CDR1 DFQATT and CDR2 SNEGSKA (reference sequence). V was pared by 3 bases and J by 6 bases, with 7 bases of the junction left unmatched. The CDR3 totals 14 residues.

This clonotype was observed a few times. V gene TRBV27 combines with J gene TRBJ2-1; the D gene is possibly TRBD2 (6 bases). Trimming took off 6 bases at V and 7 bases at J, with 16 bases between the two ends. Germline V gives CDR1 MNHEY, CDR2 SMNVEV (reference sequence). There are 14 residues in the CDR3. The CDR3 sequence is CASSASRGGNEQFF. For the CDR3, the DNA is TGTGCCAGCAGCGCCTCGAGAGGAGGGAATGAGCAGTTCTTC.

The sample holds a few counts of this clonotype. DNA of the CDR3: TGTGCCAGCAGCCAAATATGGGTTAAGCATCCTCAAGAGACCCAGTACTTC. It translates to CASSQIWVKHPQETQYF. V usage is TRBV3-1 and J usage is TRBJ2-5; the D is unclear. Germline values: CDR1 LGHDT, CDR2 YNNKEL (reference sequence). The CDR3 runs 17 residues. V lost 2 bases and J lost 2, with 18 bases in between.

This clonotype has a handful of counts. V is TRBV7-3 and J is TRBJ2-5, with D tentatively TRBD1 (7 bases). The CDR3 spans 16 residues. CDR1 SGHTA and CDR2 FQGTGA come from the germline V gene. The V end was cut by 5 bases, the J end by 3 bases, with 19 bases between. CDR3: CASSQQGMRGEETQYF. As DNA, the CDR3 is TGTGCCAGCAGCCAACAGGGGATGCGCGGGGAAGAGACCCAGTACTTC. Full variable domain (remainder filled in from reference TRBV7-3 and TRBJ2-5): GAGVSQTPSNKVTEKGKYVELRCDPISGHTALYWYRQSLGQGPEFLIYFQGTGAADDSGLPNDRFFAVRPEGSVSTLKIQRTERGDSAVYLCASSQQGMRGEETQYFGPGTRLLVL.

J is TRBJ1-5 and V is TRBV6-1; possible D gene TRBD1, 6 bases. This CDR3 has 15 residues. The germline gives CDR1 MNHNS, CDR2 SASEGT. V lost 5 bases to trimming and J lost 0 bases, with 11 bases between them. The CDR3 DNA is TGTGCCAGCAGTAATCAGGGGTTTAGCAATCAGCCCCAGCATTTT. It translates to CASSNQGFSNQPQHF.

This clonotype has more than one count but fewer than ten. The V call is TRBV19, the J call TRBJ1-2, with D unresolved. V was pared by 3 bases and J by 3 bases, with 11 bases between. Germline loops: CDR1 LNHDA, CDR2 SQIVND (reference sequence). This CDR3 contains 14 residues. The CDR3, as DNA: TGTGCCAGTAGTATCTCGGTCGGCGACTATGGCTACACCTTC. This codes for CASSISVGDYGYTF.

CDR3 amino acids: CAISEPVDPDRMNTEAFF. CDR3 in DNA: TGTGCCATCAGTGAGCCCGTTGATCCTGACAGAATGAACACTGAAGCTTTCTTT. The chain links TRBV10-3 to TRBJ1-1; D is possibly TRBD1 (5 bases). Germline V CDR1 and CDR2: ENHRY, SYGVKD. Deletions cut 2 bases from V and 0 bases from J, with 19 bases between. This CDR3 comprises 18 residues.

The chain carries TRBV14 and TRBJ2-2; tentatively, D is TRBD1 (5 bases). V was clipped by 6 bases and J by 7 bases, with 12 bases between them. The CDR3 spans 13 residues. Germline CDR1 and CDR2: SGHDN and FVKESK. The CDR3 region is CASSQQALGELFF. For the CDR3, the DNA is TGTGCCAGCAGTCAACAGGCTCTCGGGGAGCTGTTTTTT.

This clonotype was detected many times. The chain has TRBV2 and TRBJ2-2, with a weak D call TRBD2 (5 bases). CDR3 length: 14 residues. Trimming removed 5 bases at V and 5 bases at J, with 12 bases between. Germline values: CDR1 SNHLY, CDR2 FYNNEI. The CDR3 region has the DNA TGTGCCAGCAGTTTTGCCCGGGGAACCGGGGAGCTGTTTTTT. As protein: CASSFARGTGELFF.

In this sample, this clonotype turned up many times. This chain joins TRBV20-1 and TRBJ2-3; 12 bases map to TRBD2. The trim removed 4 bases at V and 7 bases at J, leaving 9 bases unmatched. The CDR3 runs to 15 residues. CDR1 is DFQATT, CDR2 SNEGSKA, per germline (reference sequence). Written as DNA, the CDR3 is TGCAGTGCTATAGGACTAGCGGGGAACTCGTATACGCAGTATTTT. It is translated as CSAIGLAGNSYTQYF.

This chain links TRBV4-1 with TRBJ1-3; D is unresolved. The CDR3 is made up of 14 amino acids. From germline, CDR1 is MGHRA and CDR2 YSYEKL. V lost 4 bases and J 2 bases, leaving 9 bases between the germline ends. CDR3 region: CASSLEETGNTIYF. CDR3 in DNA: TGCGCCAGCAGCCTCGAAGAAACTGGAAACACCATATATTTT.

This clonotype was observed many times. The rearrangement joins TRBV3-1 to TRBJ2-1; no firm D call. CDR1 LGHDT and CDR2 YNNKEL come from the germline V gene (reference sequence). V lost 0 bases to trimming and J lost 0 bases, with 21 bases between them. There are 20 residues in the CDR3. DNA of the CDR3: TGTGCCAGCAGCCAAGAGTCGGGTGCTGTGGGCGTAAGCTCCTACAATGAGCAGTTCTTC. Amino acids: CASSQESGAVGVSSYNEQFF.

The chain joins TRBV19 to TRBJ1-2, with TRBD1 matching over 8 bases. Trimming took 3 bases from V and 2 from J; bases not matched to a gene: 5. Per germline, CDR1 LNHDA and CDR2 SQIVND (reference sequence). CDR3 length: 15 residues. The CDR3 region is CASSITDRENYGYTF. DNA of the CDR3: TGTGCCAGTAGTATTACGGACAGGGAAAACTATGGCTACACCTTC. Full variable domain (remainder filled in from reference TRBV19 and TRBJ1-2): DGGITQSPKYLFRKEGQNVTLSCEQNLNHDAMYWYRQDPGQGLRLIYYSQIVNDFQKGDIAEGYSVSREKKESFPLTVTSAQKNPTAFYLCASSITDRENYGYTFGSGTRLTVV.

The J gene is TRBJ1-5, the V gene TRBV2; D remains ambiguous. Per germline, CDR1 SNHLY and CDR2 FYNNEI. The CDR3 spans 14 residues. V gave up 0 bases and J gave up 0 bases, with 3 bases separating them. The CDR3 region is CASSEAYSNQPQHF. The DNA of the CDR3 is TGTGCCAGCAGTGAAGCATATAGCAATCAGCCCCAGCATTTT. Drawing the rest from reference TRBV2 and TRBJ1-5, the complete variable domain is EPEVTQTPSHQVTQMGQEVILRCVPISNHLYFYWYRQILGQKVEFLVSFYNNEISEKSEIFDDQFSVERPDGSNFTLKIRSTKLEDSAMYFCASSEAYSNQPQHFGDGTRLSIL.

V is TRBV6-1 and J is TRBJ2-3; 10 positions agree with TRBD1. Germline lookup yields CDR1 MNHNS and CDR2 SASEGT. V lost 6 bases, J lost 5 bases, and 11 bases stayed unmatched. The length of the CDR3 is 16 residues. In nucleotides, the CDR3 is TGTGCCAGCAGCCTGGGCCTGGGACAGGGGTTAGATACGCAGTATTTT. Translation: CASSLGLGQGLDTQYF.

This clonotype was recorded at least ten times. V and J are TRBV6-1 and TRBJ1-5; D unresolved. V gave up 2 bases and J gave up 0 bases, with 14 bases separating them. CDR1 and CDR2 (germline): MNHNS, SASEGT. The CDR3 has 17 residues. CDR3 DNA: TGTGCCAGCAGTGAAATGAGGGCAGACTATAGCAATCAGCCCCAGCATTTT. Its protein is CASSEMRADYSNQPQHF.

This clonotype was seen more than once but under ten times. The chain has TRBV19 and TRBJ1-2, with TRBD1 identical over 8 bases. This CDR3 has 16 amino acids. Germline V gene data show CDR1 as LNHDA and CDR2 as SQIVND (reference sequence). The V and J ends lost 3 bases and 2 bases, in that order; junction bases with no gene match: 8. The CDR3 spells CASSIDRGRTNYGYTF. Here the CDR3 DNA reads TGTGCCAGTAGTATCGACAGGGGAAGGACGAACTATGGCTACACCTTC.

This clonotype showed up many times. The V call is TRBV12-3 or TRBV12-4, the J call TRBJ2-3, with 15 bases identical to TRBD2. V lost 6 bases, J lost 6 bases, and 13 bases stayed unmatched. The CDR3 is made up of 18 amino acids. The CDR3 coding sequence is TGTGCCAGCAGCCCGGGGACTAGCGGGGGGCCCCGTGAGGATACGCAGTATTTT. Amino acids: CASSPGTSGGPREDTQYF.

The V call is TRBV20-1, the J call TRBJ2-1; 8 bases are shared with TRBD2. V lost 6 bases to trimming and J lost 6 bases; unmatched junction nucleotides: 10. Germline CDR1 is DFQATT and CDR2 is SNEGSKA (reference sequence). There are 14 residues in the CDR3. CDR3 residues: CSARGGRNGNEQFF. DNA for the CDR3: TGCAGTGCACGCGGGGGGCGGAACGGCAATGAGCAGTTCTTC.